This TCR beta chain is drawn from a study of blood T cell repertoires in COVID-19 (dated by TCRdb to 2018 to 2021). Broadly, across the study: The collaborator samples originated in the United States, Italy and Spain and spanned the acute and convalescent phases of COVID-19. A freely available public database, intended as a resource for researchers studying the immune response to SARS-CoV-2, is where the repertoires were released. HLA class I and class II types, where available, came from metadata supplied by the sample provider rather than from assay-based typing. Deeply sampled blood TCRbeta repertoires from subjects exposed to, actively infected with, or recovered from COVID-19 were included in the dataset. A de-identified subject ID, COVID-19 status, age in years and sex were almost always included in the sample metadata. Samples were obtained from the ongoing ImmuneRACE study (first 160 participants) and from 1,254 subjects provided by 6 global collaborators. The prospective study material was composed of cDNA or gDNA derived from T cells, B-cell-depleted T cells, or PBMCs.

In Seattle, one collaborating source enrolled patients while the infection was active and tracked those patients longitudinally over the course of disease. Collaborating institutions collected whole blood in K2EDTA tubes following their own protocols. Collaborator samples were shipped for TCRbeta analysis as frozen whole blood, isolated PBMCs, or DNA extracted from either sample type. The CDR3 runs 16 residues from the cysteine to the phenylalanine. Just CDR3 DNA is preserved here, 48 bases in frame from base 1. Looking up the germline V gene (reference sequence) yields CDR1 LGHDT and CDR2 YNNKEL. The junction shows trimming of 1 base on V and 8 bases on J, plus 17 bases between the germline ends. Points the paper makes about the study in general: Clinical and demographic metadata were provided uncurated, with the amount varying by source and participant.

TCRbeta CDR3 regions were amplified from genomic DNA by means of the immunoSEQ Assay, a bias-controlled multiplex PCR. Concerning the study's data processing: The number of nucleated cells in each sample was estimated from the amplification of reference gene primers within the assay. To quantify the absolute abundance of each unique TCRbeta CDR3 rearrangement, sequence reads were collapsed and filtered. Productive Simpson clonality was computed per sample as the square root of Simpson's diversity index over productive rearrangements. TCRdb holds this immuneACCESS table with in-frame rearrangements only. Some clones are missing; in checked studies, unresolved V genes explain under half, and the rest has no known cause. V and J calls and clone size are copied from that table; D and trimming were computed from the DNA. Recorded for this sample are more than 150,000 clones; about 88% of them occurred a single time. Jointly, the top ten make up around 0.5% of the sample.

A word on this clone: What antigen it recognizes has not been identified. No per-base quality is available; no much larger clone lies one base away.

The sequence was collected from a man between 60 and 75 years old with COVID-19, enrolled during active disease. The sequence is built from TRBV3-1 (or the pseudogene TRBV3-2) and TRBJ1-4, with a weak D call of TRBD1 (5 bases match). The sequenced material came from peripheral blood. The CDR3 in this case is CASSQARGDSEEKLFF. At the DNA level, the sequence is TGTGCCAGCAGCCAAGCTCGGGGGGACTCCGAAGAAAAACTGTTTTTT.